Following are 21 T cell receptor beta chains from one sample sequenced in a study of T cell repertoires in cytomegalovirus infection. TCRdb called the reads again in MiXCR, with one record for every CDR3 protein. Of some 310,000 distinct CDR3 sequences in the sample, around 25% were seen once. Their recognized antigens are unknown. The sample here was cultured PBMCs, taken from culture after CMV antigen stimulation. Receptor source: a human donor in good health (CMV status not recorded). Some clones in this sample may be carry-over from other donors' samples.

The gene calls are TRBV7-2 and TRBJ1-2; D remains ambiguous. CDR1 is SGHTA and CDR2 is FQGNSA in the germline V gene. The ends were cut back, 4 bases at V and 1 base at J, with 10 bases in the middle. This CDR3 is built from 14 residues. In nucleotides, the CDR3 is TGTGCCAGCAGCTCCGCCCTTCTTAACTATGGCTACACCTTC. It specifies CASSSALLNYGYTF.

In this sample, this clonotype turned up a few times. The rearrangement uses TRBV28 and TRBJ2-3; no clear D. Trimming cost V 5 bases and J 6 bases, with 9 bases left between them. The CDR3 length is 12 residues. The germline CDR1 and CDR2 sequences are MDHEN and SYDVKM. The CDR3 is CASSLLGDTQYF. The CDR3 DNA reads as TGTGCCAGCAGTCTCCTGGGGGATACGCAGTATTTT.

This clonotype was seen a few times. The V call is TRBV18, the J call TRBJ2-3; D possibly corresponds to TRBD1 (5 bases). From germline, CDR1 is KGHSH and CDR2 LQKENI. CDR3 size: 16 residues. Trimming stripped 0 bases from V and 1 base from J, with 11 bases between. CDR3 region: CASSPPPRVGTDTQYF. CDR3 nucleotide sequence: TGTGCCAGCTCACCACCCCCCAGGGTGGGCACAGATACGCAGTATTTT.

This clonotype has more than one count but fewer than ten. The rearrangement links TRBV28 to TRBJ1-2; tentative D call: TRBD1 (6 bases). CDR1 is MDHEN, CDR2 SYDVKM, per germline. The CDR3 has 12 residues. Trimming shortened V by 10 bases and J by 4 bases, and 13 bases separated the two germline ends. The CDR3 DNA follows: TGTGCCACACCCGGACAGCCCTATGGCTACACCTTC. It translates to CATPGQPYGYTF.

This clonotype has more than one count but fewer than ten. V is TRBV28 and J is TRBJ2-3, with TRBD2 as a possible D gene (6 bases). The CDR3 is 17 residues long. Trimming removed 4 bases at V and 7 bases at J, with 24 bases between. Germline values: CDR1 MDHEN, CDR2 SYDVKM. The CDR3 reads CASSSIPPGVFTHTQYF. The CDR3, as DNA: TGTGCCAGCAGTTCTATCCCCCCGGGAGTATTCACCCATACGCAGTATTTT.

This clonotype was counted only a few times. This chain connects TRBV6-6 to TRBJ1-3; 10 nucleotides align to TRBD1. The length of the CDR3 is 15 residues. Germline V gives CDR1 MNHNY, CDR2 SVGAGI (reference sequence). The trim removed 2 bases at V and 2 bases at J, leaving 0 bases unmatched. CDR3 sequence: CASSYGTGAGNTIYF. In DNA form, the CDR3 reads TGTGCCAGCAGTTACGGGACAGGGGCTGGAAACACCATATATTTT.

The chain combines TRBV18 with TRBJ2-7; 7 bases are shared with TRBD1. V dropped 2 bases and J dropped 0; count of bases not matched to a gene: 7. Looked up from germline, CDR1 is KGHSH and CDR2 is LQKENI. The CDR3 loop spans 16 amino acids. The CDR3 coding sequence is TGTGCCAGCTCACCAACAGGGGCATTGAGCTCCTACGAGCAGTACTTC. It specifies CASSPTGALSSYEQYF.

This clonotype has a handful of counts. The chain joins TRBV7-2 to TRBJ1-2; 7 bases agree with TRBD1. V lost 0 bases to trimming and J lost 4 bases; unmatched junction nucleotides: 5. The CDR3 runs 15 residues. CDR1 and CDR2 (germline): SGHTA, FQGNSA. The chain's CDR3 is CASSLAPQGIYGYTF. The CDR3 DNA reads TGTGCCAGCAGCTTAGCGCCACAGGGGATCTATGGCTACACCTTC.

This clonotype was seen only once. The chain is built from TRBV6-6 and TRBJ2-7; weak D call: TRBD2 (5 bases). The V gene lost 5 bases and the J gene lost 2 bases, with 13 bases spanning the gap. The CDR3 extends over 14 amino acids. Germline CDR1 reads MNHNY; CDR2 reads SVGAGI (reference sequence). This CDR3 reads CASSRNGKPYEQYV. In nucleotides, the CDR3 is TGTGCCAGCAGTAGAAACGGGAAACCCTACGAGCAGTACGTC.

The chain is built from TRBV15 and TRBJ1-3; D gene uncertain. The CDR3 runs 13 residues. Trimming took off 5 bases at V and 3 bases at J, with 8 bases between the two ends. Per the germline V gene, CDR1 is LNHNV and CDR2 is YYDKDF (reference sequence). The CDR3 sequence: CATSPSGGNTIYF. CDR3 sequence (DNA): TGTGCCACCAGCCCCTCGGGTGGAAACACCATATATTTT.

The rearrangement uses TRBV20-1 and TRBJ2-1; TRBD2 is a possible D gene (6 bases). The CDR3 is 14 residues long. The germline V gene encodes CDR1 DFQATT and CDR2 SNEGSKA (reference sequence). Trimming took 2 bases from V and 5 from J, leaving 13 bases between them. The CDR3 here is CSARTGGRNNEQFF. In nucleotides, the CDR3 is TGCAGTGCTAGAACCGGGGGACGGAACAATGAGCAGTTCTTC.

The chain couples TRBV5-6 to TRBJ2-5, with D perhaps matching TRBD1 or TRBD2 (5 bases each). The germline V gene encodes CDR1 SGHDT and CDR2 YYEEEE. The CDR3 runs to 16 residues. Trimming shortened V by 4 bases and J by 5 bases, and 21 bases separated the two germline ends. The DNA of the CDR3 is TGTGCCAGCAGCCAAGAAGGGACCCCAACGAGGGAGACCCAGTACTTC. It translates to CASSQEGTPTRETQYF.

V and J are TRBV10-2 and TRBJ1-6; TRBD1 aligns across 8 bases. CDR3 length equals 13 residues. V dropped 4 bases and J dropped 7; count of bases not matched to a gene: 0. Germline-derived CDR1 and CDR2 are WSHSY and SAAADI. The CDR3 spells CASSGQGNSPLHF. CDR3 DNA sequence: TGCGCCAGCAGTGGACAGGGGAATTCACCCCTCCACTTT.

The J gene is TRBJ2-7, the V gene TRBV28; 7 nucleotides agree with TRBD2. This CDR3 spans 14 amino acids. After removal of 3 bases from V and 5 bases from J, the junction contained 7 bases not matched to a gene. The germline V gene encodes CDR1 MDHEN and CDR2 SYDVKM. This CDR3 is CASSFGGSRNEQYF. In DNA, the CDR3 is TGTGCCAGCAGTTTCGGCGGGAGTAGGAACGAGCAGTACTTC.

In this sample, this clonotype turned up many times. This sequence joins TRBV7-2 and TRBJ2-5; D remains ambiguous. CDR1 is SGHTA and CDR2 is FQGNSA in the germline V gene. The length of the CDR3 is 14 residues. The ends were cut back, 5 bases at V and 5 bases at J, with 15 bases in the middle. The CDR3 loop is CASSPRPLRETQYF. CDR3 DNA sequence: TGTGCCAGCAGCCCCCGACCGCTGAGGGAGACCCAGTACTTC.

This clonotype has a handful of counts. This rearrangement joins TRBV12-3 or TRBV12-4 to TRBJ2-5, with TRBD1 as a possible D gene (6 bases). Trimming stripped 2 bases from V and 7 bases from J, with 14 bases between. The CDR3 contains 14 residues. For the CDR3, the DNA is TGTGCCAGCAGTTTATCTTTGCAGACAGGGACCCAGTACTTC. Amino acids: CASSLSLQTGTQYF.

This clonotype has only a few counts. This chain joins TRBV6-6 and TRBJ2-7, with TRBD1 matching over 7 bases. Germline V gene lookup returns CDR1 MNHNY and CDR2 SVGAGI (reference sequence). The V and J ends lost 6 bases and 5 bases, in that order; junction bases with no gene match: 10. CDR3 length: 14 amino acids. The CDR3 loop reads CASRSYRGRDEQYF. CDR3 bases: TGTGCCAGCAGGTCTTACAGGGGACGGGACGAGCAGTACTTC.

V is TRBV6-2 or TRBV6-3 and J is TRBJ2-7, with 11 bases identical to TRBD1. The CDR3 consists of 15 residues. CDR1 and CDR2 from the germline V gene are MNHEY and SVGEGT. The junction had 9 bases not matched to a gene; V was cut back by 6 bases and J by 5 bases. The chain's CDR3 is CASRLPGQGVNEQYV. The DNA of the CDR3 is TGTGCCAGCAGACTCCCGGGACAGGGGGTCAACGAGCAGTACGTC.

This chain joins TRBV6-2 or TRBV6-3 and TRBJ2-7; 7 nucleotides line up with TRBD2. Losses at the gene ends were 6 bases for V and 2 bases for J; bases not matched to a gene: 13. The CDR3 consists of 16 residues. Germline CDR1 and CDR2: MNHEY and SVGEGT. The CDR3 nucleotides read TGTGCCAGCAGCCCTCTGGCCCTAGCGGTTACCTACGAGCAGTACGTC. Its translation is CASSPLALAVTYEQYV.

This clonotype was observed at least ten times. V and J are TRBV7-2 and TRBJ1-2; D possibly corresponds to TRBD1 (5 bases). The V gene's germline CDR1 is SGHTA and CDR2 FQGNSA. Trimming shortened V by 1 base and J by 2 bases, and 14 bases separated the two germline ends. This CDR3 is built from 16 residues. The CDR3 spells CASSLGAGTANYGYTF. The CDR3 bases are TGTGCCAGCAGCTTAGGCGCCGGGACGGCAAACTATGGCTACACCTTC.

CDR3 region: CASRRDQQTQYF. The DNA for the CDR3 is TGTGCCAGCAGACGGGATCAACAGACCCAGTACTTC. The chain recombines TRBV11-1 with TRBJ2-5, with a weak D call TRBD2 (5 bases). CDR1 and CDR2 (germline): SGHAT, FQDESV (reference sequence). V lost 6 bases to trimming and J lost 6 bases, with 11 bases between them. There are 12 residues in the CDR3. The complete variable domain, with remaining parts taken from reference TRBV11-1 and TRBJ2-5, reads EAEVAQSPRYKITEKSQAVAFWCDPISGHATLYWYRQILGQGPELLVQFQDESVVDDSQLPKDRFSAERLKGVDSTLKIQPAELGDSAMYLCASRRDQQTQYFGPGTRLLVL.